The 29 T cell receptor beta chains in this list originate from one sample, sequenced in a study of T cells in Graves' hyperthyroidism and ophthalmopathy. TCR beta CDR3 sequences were amplified from RNA transcripts. First-round RT-PCR with HTBI primers amplified the TCR CDR3 region. TCRdb re-called the multiplex PCR reads with MiXCR, one entry per CDR3 protein. The sample carries some 760,000 distinct CDR3 sequences, about 14% recorded once. Source material: blood. All receptors derive from a woman aged 18-29 years with Graves' hyperthyroidism.

The chain carries TRBV5-1 and TRBJ2-1; D is perhaps TRBD1 or TRBD2 (5 bases each). V shed 0 bases and J shed 0 bases, with 19 bases lying between them. Germline assignment: CDR1 SGHRS and CDR2 YFSETQ. The CDR3 loop spans 19 amino acids. The CDR3 DNA reads as TGCGCCAGCAGCTTGGCTCCGGGACCAATACTTAGCTCCTACAATGAGCAGTTCTTC. Protein sequence: CASSLAPGPILSSYNEQFF. The full variable domain, its missing parts supplied by reference TRBV5-1 and TRBJ2-1, is KAGVTQTPRYLIKTRGQQVTLSCSPISGHRSVSWYQQTPGQGLQFLFEYFSETQRNKGNFPGRFSGRQFSNSRSEMNVSTLELGDSALYLCASSLAPGPILSSYNEQFFGPGTRLTVL.

This clonotype was observed at least ten times. The V call is TRBV18, the J call TRBJ1-2; tentative D call: TRBD1 (5 bases). Germline-derived CDR1 and CDR2 are KGHSH and LQKENI. V was pared by 3 bases and J by 4 bases, with 9 bases between. This CDR3 spans 13 amino acids. CDR3 DNA: TGTGCCAGCTCACCGACAGAGTCCTATGGCTACACCTTC. Translation gives CASSPTESYGYTF.

The rearrangement links TRBV7-3 to TRBJ2-7; 9 nucleotides line up with TRBD1. The CDR3 is made up of 16 amino acids. The ends lost 6 bases at V and 4 bases at J; junction bases unmatched: 13. The germline gives CDR1 SGHTA, CDR2 FQGTGA. CDR3 region: CASSLGGGQGSYEQYF. CDR3 sequence (DNA): TGTGCCAGCAGTCTGGGGGGAGGACAGGGGAGTTACGAGCAGTACTTC. Combining the CDR3 with reference TRBV7-3 and TRBJ2-7 gives the whole variable domain GAGVSQTPSNKVTEKGKYVELRCDPISGHTALYWYRQSLGQGPEFLIYFQGTGAADDSGLPNDRFFAVRPEGSVSTLKIQRTERGDSAVYLCASSLGGGQGSYEQYFGPGTRLTVT.

The V and J genes are TRBV24-1 and TRBJ1-1; tentatively, D is TRBD1 (6 bases). CDR1 is KGHDR, CDR2 SFDVKD, per germline. Trimming left V 2 bases short and J 1 base short, with 10 bases between. The CDR3 is made up of 15 amino acids. CDR3 DNA: TGTGCCACCAGTGATTCCAGGGGACGGAACACTGAAGCTTTCTTT. It encodes CATSDSRGRNTEAFF.

This clonotype was observed many times. The J gene is TRBJ2-1, the V gene TRBV18; D gene uncertain. Germline-derived CDR1 and CDR2 are KGHSH and LQKENI. V shed 2 bases and J shed 7 bases, with 3 bases lying between them. There are 11 residues in the CDR3. The DNA of the CDR3 is TGTGCCAGCTCACCAGAGAATGAGCAGTTCTTC. Translated: CASSPENEQFF.

There are many counts of this clonotype. This chain uses TRBV20-1 with TRBJ2-3, with D unclear. The CDR3 sequence is 11 residues long. V lost 6 bases, J lost 6 bases, and 10 bases lay in between. Germline-derived CDR1 and CDR2 are DFQATT and SNEGSKA (reference sequence). The CDR3 DNA is TGCAGTGCCCAGTATGGGGATACGCAGTATTTT. Its translation is CSAQYGDTQYF.

The V call is TRBV4-2, the J call TRBJ2-1, with a possible D match to TRBD2 (5 bases). V was cut by 3 bases and J by 0 bases, with 12 bases left in between. Germline V gene sequence: CDR1 LGHNA, CDR2 YNFKEQ. The CDR3 contains 16 residues. CDR3 region: CASSQSDWSSYNEQFF. Here the CDR3 DNA reads TGTGCCAGCAGCCAGTCGGACTGGAGCTCCTACAATGAGCAGTTCTTC.

This clonotype was recorded many times. V gene TRBV18 combines with J gene TRBJ1-1; the match to TRBD1 covers 11 bases. With V trimmed by 3 bases and J by 6 bases, 6 bases remained unmatched. Per the germline V gene, CDR1 is KGHSH and CDR2 is LQKENI. The CDR3 length is 15 residues. The CDR3 DNA is TGTGCCAGCTCACCGGGGACAGGGGGTATGGCTGAAGCTTTCTTT. Translating gives CASSPGTGGMAEAFF.

Many counts were recorded for this clonotype. The chain uses TRBV5-8 and TRBJ1-5; 11 nucleotides match TRBD1. J gave up 5 bases and V 4 bases, and 5 bases lay outside the gene matches. Germline loops: CDR1 SGHTS, CDR2 YDEGEE. This CDR3 region has 15 residues. CDR3: CASSPGTGGYQPQHF. In nucleotides, the CDR3 is TGTGCCAGCAGCCCCGGGACAGGGGGATATCAGCCCCAGCATTTT. Supplemented by reference TRBV5-8 and TRBJ1-5, the full variable domain reads EAGVTQSPTHLIKTRGQQATLRCSPISGHTSVYWYQQALGLGLQFLLWYDEGEERNRGNFPPRFSGRQFPNYSSELNVNALELEDSALYLCASSPGTGGYQPQHFGDGTRLSIL.

The rearrangement joins TRBV14 to TRBJ2-7; 9 nucleotides agree with TRBD1. The CDR3 runs to 16 residues. The germline CDR1 and CDR2 sequences are SGHDN and FVKESK. J lost 1 base, V lost 0 bases, and 4 bases had no gene match. The CDR3 DNA follows: TGTGCCAGCAGCCAAGAGGGACAGGGAAAATCCTACGAGCAGTACTTC. This codes for CASSQEGQGKSYEQYF.

This clonotype appeared a single time. The chain carries TRBV19 and TRBJ2-1; 7 bases fit TRBD1. The CDR3 has 14 residues. V was clipped by 7 bases and J by 8 bases; unmatched bases: 11. CDR1 LNHDA and CDR2 SQIVND come from the germline V gene (reference sequence). In DNA form, the CDR3 reads TGTGCCAGTATCCGGGCAGGGGGTTCCGATGAGCAGTTCTTC. Translating it yields CASIRAGGSDEQFF.

The chain employs TRBV20-1 and TRBJ2-7; TRBD2 matches 7 bases. The end of the DNA is better explained by TRBJ2-1, so the J call may be wrong. The germline gives CDR1 DFQATT, CDR2 SNEGSKA (reference sequence). This CDR3 contains 14 residues. The CDR3 loop is CSASQGGDYYEQFF. Here the CDR3 DNA reads TGCAGTGCTAGTCAAGGCGGGGACTACTACGAGCAGTTCTTC.

In regard to this clonotype: This clone may be a read error of a much larger clone one base away. Because the CDR3 is missing its conserved closing phenylalanine or tryptophan, this is likely a read error. CDR3 sequence (DNA): TGTGCCTGGAGTGGAACTAGCGGATACGAGCAGTACCTC. This sequence encodes CAWSGTSGYEQYL. This chain joins TRBV30 and TRBJ2-7, with 8 positions matching TRBD2. The CDR3 contains 13 residues. J was trimmed by 4 bases and V by 1 base; bases with no gene match: 3. Per germline, CDR1 GTSNPN and CDR2 SVGIG (reference sequence).

This clonotype was seen only a few times. This chain joins TRBV12-3 or TRBV12-4 and TRBJ1-2, with TRBD1 as a possible D gene (5 bases). Trimming removed 3 bases from V and 7 bases from J, with 18 bases in between. CDR3 length: 15 residues. The CDR3 spells CASSLWQGGDFGYTF. The CDR3 DNA is TGTGCCAGCAGTTTGTGGCAGGGTGGGGACTTTGGCTACACCTTC.

This clonotype showed up many times. The chain is built from TRBV20-1 and TRBJ2-5, with D maybe TRBD2 (6 bases). The V gene's germline CDR1 is DFQATT and CDR2 SNEGSKA (reference sequence). The CDR3 consists of 14 residues. The V gene lost 7 bases and the J gene lost 1 base, with 16 bases spanning the gap. The CDR3: CSGVAERFQETQYF. The CDR3 DNA sequence: TGCAGTGGCGTAGCGGAACGTTTCCAAGAGACCCAGTACTTC.

This clonotype was detected many times. The chain couples TRBV11-2 to TRBJ2-3; 10 positions match TRBD1. The V segment lost 6 bases and the J segment 6 bases; nucleotides outside the gene matches: 6. The CDR3 is 14 residues long. Germline V lookup: CDR1 SGHAT, CDR2 FQNNGV. The CDR3 DNA sequence: TGTGCCAGCAGACCAGGGACAGGGGCGGATACGCAGTATTTT. This gives the protein CASRPGTGADTQYF.

The gene calls are TRBV20-1 and TRBJ2-5; D is undetermined. CDR3 length equals 12 residues. Trimming removed 6 bases from V and 5 bases from J, with 13 bases in between. Per the germline V gene, CDR1 is DFQATT and CDR2 is SNEGSKA (reference sequence). The CDR3 spells CSARTLGETQYF. CDR3 in DNA: TGCAGTGCCCGGACCTTAGGGGAGACCCAGTACTTC.

This clonotype was detected many times. V is TRBV3-1 and J is TRBJ1-6; no firm D call. The germline V and J ends were trimmed by 4 bases and 10 bases, with 17 bases remaining between them. The CDR3 runs to 15 residues. CDR1 and CDR2 from the germline V gene are LGHDT and YNNKEL (reference sequence). CDR3 sequence reads: CASSPSPQGNSPLHF. CDR3 DNA: TGTGCCAGCAGCCCCTCACCCCAAGGGAACTCACCCCTCCACTTT.

This clonotype was seen repeatedly, ten times or more. This chain links TRBV6-1 with TRBJ1-4; D unresolved. The V and J ends lost 5 bases and 0 bases respectively, with 10 bases between them. The CDR3 has 15 residues. The germline gives CDR1 MNHNS, CDR2 SASEGT. CDR3 amino acids: CASSYSSTTNEKLFF. In DNA, the CDR3 is TGTGCCAGCAGTTACTCCTCTACAACTAATGAAAAACTGTTTTTT.

The CDR3: CSATPGRDGELFF. The CDR3 DNA follows: TGCAGTGCTACCCCCGGAAGAGACGGGGAGCTGTTTTTT. This sequence joins TRBV20-1 and TRBJ2-2; D remains ambiguous. The germline V gene encodes CDR1 DFQATT and CDR2 SNEGSKA (reference sequence). This CDR3 contains 13 residues. Trimming left V 4 bases short and J 7 bases short, with 13 bases between.

The sample holds many counts of this clonotype. The chain has TRBV3-1 and TRBJ1-4, with a weak D call TRBD1 (5 bases). This CDR3 comprises 15 residues. Germline V gene data show CDR1 as LGHDT and CDR2 as YNNKEL (reference sequence). The V end lost 0 bases, the J end lost 5 bases, and 10 bases lay between the germline ends. Here the CDR3 DNA reads TGTGCCAGCAGCCAAGAGGCAGGGACCAATGAAAAACTGTTTTTT. It yields the protein CASSQEAGTNEKLFF.

This clonotype appeared many times. The J gene is TRBJ2-1, the V gene TRBV30; a possible D gene is TRBD1 (6 bases). The germline V gene has CDR1 GTSNPN and CDR2 SVGIG (reference sequence). The CDR3 length is 15 residues. Trimming cost V 0 bases and J 5 bases, with 14 bases left between them. The CDR3 spells CAWSVPWTADNEQFF. As DNA, the CDR3 is TGTGCCTGGAGTGTACCTTGGACAGCCGACAATGAGCAGTTCTTC. Variable domain in full (rest from reference TRBV30 and TRBJ2-1): SQTIHQWPATLVQPVGSPLSLECTVEGTSNPNLYWYRQAAGRGLQLLFYSVGIGQISSEVPQNLSASRPQDRQFILSSKKLLLSDSGFYLCAWSVPWTADNEQFFGPGTRLTVL.

The chain uses TRBV7-9 and TRBJ2-1; a possible D gene is TRBD2 (6 bases). The V gene lost 5 bases and the J gene lost 6 bases, with 14 bases spanning the gap. The CDR3 spans 14 residues. Germline V gene lookup returns CDR1 SEHNR and CDR2 FQNEAQ (reference sequence). The CDR3 DNA sequence: TGTGCCAGCAGCGCCCGACTAGTATCCAATGAGCAGTTCTTC. As protein: CASSARLVSNEQFF.

In this sample, this clonotype turned up a few times. The V and J genes are TRBV29-1 and TRBJ2-2, with TRBD1 matching 7 bases. The junction had 9 bases not matched to a gene; V was cut back by 7 bases and J by 4 bases. This CDR3 has 14 amino acids. CDR1 and CDR2 (germline): SQVTM, ANQGSEA. The DNA of the CDR3 is TGCAGCGCCCTTAGGGGGCTGGGCACCGGGGAGCTGTTTTTT. Translation: CSALRGLGTGELFF.

This chain's CDR3 is CASSDAGSSYEQYF. In nucleotides, the CDR3 is TGTGCCAGCAGTGATGCAGGTTCCTCCTACGAGCAGTACTTC. The chain carries TRBV2 and TRBJ2-7; no firm D call. Looked up from germline, CDR1 is SNHLY and CDR2 is FYNNEI. This CDR3 region has 14 residues. V was cut by 3 bases and J by 0 bases, with 9 bases left in between.

The chain couples TRBV20-1 to TRBJ2-5; no firm D call. The CDR3 sequence is 12 residues long. The germline gives CDR1 DFQATT, CDR2 SNEGSKA (reference sequence). V lost 6 bases, J lost 4 bases, and 12 bases lay in between. CDR3 sequence (DNA): TGCAGTGCGCCGCAGCGTACAGAGACCCAGTACTTC. It is translated as CSAPQRTETQYF.

Note on this clonotype: This sequence may be a read error, since a much larger clone differs from it by one base. The V and J genes are TRBV30 and TRBJ1-1; D uncertain. The germline V and J ends were trimmed by 1 base and 1 base, with 7 bases remaining between them. CDR1 is GTSNPN, CDR2 SVGIG, per germline (reference sequence). CDR3 length equals 13 residues. CDR3 in amino acids: CAWSDSSNTEAFF. In nucleotides, the CDR3 is TGTGCCTGGAGTGACAGTTCGAACACTGAAGCTTTCTTT.

V gene TRBV5-4 combines with J gene TRBJ2-2; TRBD2 is a possible D gene (5 bases). V was trimmed by 5 bases and J by 0 bases, leaving 14 bases between them. The germline V gene encodes CDR1 SGHNT and CDR2 YYREEE (reference sequence). This CDR3 contains 16 residues. This chain's CDR3 is CASSMGSGANTGELFF. The CDR3 DNA reads TGTGCCAGCAGTATGGGAAGCGGAGCGAACACCGGGGAGCTGTTTTTT. Filled out from reference TRBV5-4 and TRBJ2-2, the complete variable domain reads ETGVTQSPTHLIKTRGQQVTLRCSSQSGHNTVSWYQQALGQGPQFIFQYYREEENGRGNFPPRFSGLQFPNYSSELNVNALELDDSALYLCASSMGSGANTGELFFGEGSRLTVL.

This clonotype was counted a few times. J is TRBJ1-2 and V is TRBV6-1, with 7 bases lining up with TRBD1. In germline, CDR1 is MNHNS, CDR2 SASEGT. CDR3 size: 14 residues. Trimming at V came to 6 bases and at J to 2 bases, leaving 6 bases not matched to a gene. In nucleotides, the CDR3 is TGTGCCAGCAGGCGGACAGGAGCGAACTATGGCTACACCTTC. Translation: CASRRTGANYGYTF.